This T cell receptor beta chain comes out of a study of cytomegalovirus exposure and HLA in healthy donors. About the study: Falling in the Caucasian-associated ancestry cluster were 80% to 85% of under 500 genotyped donors.

The CDR3 totals 14 residues. Between the trimmed V and J ends, which lost 0 bases and 4 bases, there was a span of 10 bases. The V gene's germline CDR1 is SGHRS and CDR2 YFSETQ. Concerning this clone: Antigen unknown.

Those who donated were healthy bone marrow donors. A multiplex PCR was run with 60 Vbeta primers and 13 Jbeta primers. TCRdb's copy holds only in-frame clones and misses some; the assay was immunoSEQ multiplex PCR. The sample lists fewer than 110,000 clones; 81% were seen once. Whole-study results and caveats: Sequencing artifact likely explains a cluster of highly shared sequence variants. In a later analysis, V- and J-gene trimming of beta chains associated with a DCLRE1C missense variant, replicated independently.

The chain is built from TRBV5-1 and TRBJ2-5, with a possible D match to TRBD1 (6 bases). The clonotype originates from a man aged 25 to 45 in good health and CMV-seronegative. Specimen: PBMCs. CDR3 sequence reads: CASSLAPGVETQYF. The CDR3 DNA sequence: TGCGCCAGCAGCTTGGCACCAGGGGTAGAGACCCAGTACTTC.